These 10 T cell receptor beta chains originate from one sample sequenced in a study of blood T cells in healthy people across ages (dated by TCRdb to about 2015). The library was prepared using 5' RACE. The reads were generated on an Illumina HiSeq 2500. A second PCR of roughly 7 to 11 cycles was performed with a sample-barcoded 5' primer and a J-beta primer mix. TCRdb itself trimmed the public reads at Q25 with fastp, ran MiXCR and retained productive beta chains. Here each entry gathers all rows of one CDR3 protein and keeps the most common genes and DNA. The table for this sample lists nearly 800,000 distinct CDR3 sequences; roughly 25% of them were counted only once. The ten biggest clones cover around 3.6% of the sample. These data also featured in a second study, about T cells of mothers and their children.

The sequencing input was blood. All receptors come from a boy younger than 18 in good health.

This CDR3 is CASSQATGQGISQQYF. CDR3 in DNA: TGTGCCAGCAGCCAAGCAACGGGACAGGGGATTAGTCAGCAGTACTTC. This rearrangement joins TRBV7-9 to TRBJ2-7; 10 bases agree with TRBD1. CDR3 length equals 16 residues. The trim removed 5 bases at V and 8 bases at J, leaving 15 bases unmatched. CDR1 and CDR2 from the germline V gene are SEHNR and FQNEAQ (reference sequence).

The J gene is TRBJ1-6, the V gene TRBV28; 10 bases are a match to TRBD1. The CDR3 consists of 14 residues. Trimming cost V 6 bases and J 6 bases; bases outside gene matches: 2. Per the germline V gene, CDR1 is MDHEN and CDR2 is SYDVKM. Written as DNA, the CDR3 is TGTGCCAGCAGGACAGGGGGCGCTAATTCACCCCTCCACTTT. It codes for CASRTGGANSPLHF.

This rearrangement joins TRBV7-2 to TRBJ1-2; perhaps TRBD1 as D (6 bases). The germline CDR1 and CDR2 sequences are SGHTA and FQGNSA. Trimming stripped 5 bases from V and 4 bases from J, with 14 bases between. The length of the CDR3 is 14 residues. The CDR3 DNA reads as TGTGCCAGCAGCCCCGAGCGGACAGTCTATGGCTACACCTTC. Its protein product is CASSPERTVYGYTF. The whole variable domain, remainder taken from reference TRBV7-2 and TRBJ1-2, is GAGVSQSPSNKVTEKGKDVELRCDPISGHTALYWYRQSLGQGLEFLIYFQGNSAPDKSGLPSDRFSAERTGGSVSTLTIQRTQQEDSAVYLCASSPERTVYGYTFGSGTRLTVV.

The chain joins TRBV11-2 to TRBJ2-5; the match to TRBD2 covers 7 bases. This CDR3 has 15 residues. CDR1 and CDR2 from the germline V gene are SGHAT and FQNNGV. V gave up 1 base and J gave up 4 bases; unmatched junction bases: 6. As DNA, the CDR3 is TGTGCCAGCAGCTTAGGGGCGGGAGCGGGAGAGACCCAGTACTTC. As protein: CASSLGAGAGETQYF.

The chain combines TRBV29-1 with TRBJ2-5, with TRBD2 identical over 7 bases. Germline lookup yields CDR1 SQVTM and CDR2 ANQGSEA. Unmatched junction bases numbered 10, after V lost 6 bases and J lost 6 bases. The CDR3 runs to 13 residues. The CDR3 region has the DNA TGCAGCGTGACGGTGGCGGGGGAGCAGACCCAGTACTTC. Amino acids: CSVTVAGEQTQYF.

Comments on this clonotype: One end of the junction varies from germline; a read error may be responsible. The chain carries TRBV28 and TRBJ2-7; D is ambiguous. Germline-derived CDR1 and CDR2 are MDHEN and SYDVKM. The CDR3 is 14 amino acids. CDR3: CVSSSSNYSYEQYF. The CDR3 DNA sequence: TGTGTCAGCAGTTCATCCAACTACTCCTACGAGCAGTACTTC. Full variable domain (rest looked up from reference TRBV28 and TRBJ2-7): DVKVTQSSRYLVKRTGEKVFLECVQDMDHENMFWYRQDPGLGLRLIYFSYDVKMKEKGDIPEGYSVSREKKERFSLILESASTNQTSMYLCVSSSSNYSYEQYFGPGTRLTVT.

This clonotype was counted a few times. The gene calls are TRBV12-3 or TRBV12-4 and TRBJ2-4; TRBD1 matches at 8 bases. This CDR3 region has 14 residues. The trim removed 8 bases at V and 8 bases at J, leaving 11 bases unmatched. The CDR3: CASGWTGLIDIQYF. The CDR3 bases are TGTGCCAGCGGCTGGACAGGGCTGATTGACATTCAGTACTTC.

The chain recombines TRBV27 with TRBJ1-2; no clear D gene. V was trimmed by 1 base and J by 1 base, leaving 22 bases between them. The CDR3 contains 19 residues. CDR1 is MNHEY and CDR2 is SMNVEV in the germline V gene (reference sequence). The CDR3 here is CASSLYGVARSFYNYGYTF. The CDR3 DNA reads as TGTGCCAGCAGTTTATACGGAGTTGCCCGATCCTTCTATAACTATGGCTACACCTTC.

The table lists this clonotype with a few counts. The gene calls are TRBV4-1 and TRBJ2-5, with D possibly TRBD1 on 6 matching bases. This CDR3 spans 15 amino acids. The germline V and J ends were trimmed by 4 bases and 5 bases, with 17 bases remaining between them. Germline assignment: CDR1 MGHRA and CDR2 YSYEKL. The CDR3 sequence is CASSPIPGVVETQYF. The CDR3 coding sequence is TGCGCCAGCAGCCCCATCCCAGGGGTGGTGGAGACCCAGTACTTC.

This clonotype was counted at least ten times. The chain uses TRBV28 and TRBJ2-1; D is perhaps TRBD2 (6 bases). Germline assignment: CDR1 MDHEN and CDR2 SYDVKM. V lost 5 bases and J lost 3, with 8 bases in between. The CDR3 is 13 residues long. For the CDR3, the DNA is TGTGCCAGCAGTCACGGGGGCTACAATGAGCAGTTCTTC. Translation gives CASSHGGYNEQFF.